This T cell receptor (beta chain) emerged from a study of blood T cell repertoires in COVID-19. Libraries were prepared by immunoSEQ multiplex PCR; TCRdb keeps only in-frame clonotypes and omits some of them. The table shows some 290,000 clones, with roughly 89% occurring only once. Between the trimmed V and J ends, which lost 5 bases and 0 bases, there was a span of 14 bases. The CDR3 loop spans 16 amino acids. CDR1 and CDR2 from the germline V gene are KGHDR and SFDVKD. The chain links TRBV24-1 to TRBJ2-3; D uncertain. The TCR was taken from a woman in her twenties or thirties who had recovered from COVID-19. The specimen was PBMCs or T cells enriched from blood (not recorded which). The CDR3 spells CATSVVRNPSTDTQYF. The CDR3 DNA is TGTGCCACCAGTGTTGTGAGGAATCCTAGCACAGATACGCAGTATTTT.